The 4 T cell receptor beta chains below were found in one sample sequenced in a study of CD8 T cells in Susac syndrome. Random hexamers were used to reverse transcribe the RNA input (about 0.5 to 1 ug). TCRdb used MiXCR to reprocess the immunoSEQ multiplex PCR reads, holding one entry per CDR3 protein. The table shows about 140,000 distinct CDR3 sequences, with 85% to 95% occurring only once. The sequencing sample was made of CD8+ T cells from PBMCs. The origin of the receptors is a human donor with Susac syndrome.

CDR3 sequence: CASSPDPGVTEAFF. The CDR3 coding sequence is TGTGCCAGCAGCCCGGACCCAGGGGTTACTGAAGCTTTCTTT. The rearrangement uses TRBV7-8 and TRBJ1-1; D might be TRBD1 (6 bases). V was clipped by 5 bases and J by 5 bases, with 15 bases between them. Germline V gene lookup returns CDR1 SGHVS and CDR2 FQNEAQ. This CDR3 is 14 amino acids long.

V gene TRBV2 combines with J gene TRBJ2-1; D is unresolved. The ends were cut back, 4 bases at V and 0 bases at J, with 10 bases in the middle. The length of the CDR3 is 15 residues. Germline V CDR1 and CDR2: SNHLY, FYNNEI. DNA of the CDR3: TGTGCCAGCAGTGCGGCGGCCAGCTCCTACAATGAGCAGTTCTTC. Its protein is CASSAAASSYNEQFF.

The chain couples TRBV30 to TRBJ2-7; 7 nucleotides match TRBD2. CDR3 length equals 17 residues. The germline gives CDR1 GTSNPN, CDR2 SVGIG (reference sequence). The V segment lost 0 bases and the J segment 5 bases; nucleotides outside the gene matches: 16. This CDR3 is CAWSVSGRAGTAHEQYF. CDR3 sequence (DNA): TGTGCCTGGAGTGTCTCTGGGAGGGCCGGTACTGCCCACGAGCAGTACTTC.

The rearrangement joins TRBV20-1 to TRBJ2-1, with 12 bases identical to TRBD2. Germline V gene data show CDR1 as DFQATT and CDR2 as SNEGSKA (reference sequence). Trimming cost V 2 bases and J 7 bases; bases outside gene matches: 6. The CDR3 has 15 amino acids. CDR3 nucleotides: TGCAGTGCTAGACCGACTAGCGGGAGCTGGAATGAGCAGTTCTTC. This codes for CSARPTSGSWNEQFF.